This is a list of T cell receptor beta chains from one sample in a study of multiple sclerosis patients with progressive multifocal leukoencephalopathy. TCRdb keeps only in-frame clones here, not all; method: immunoSEQ multiplex PCR. Here the sample spans 25,000 to 35,000 clones, approximately 92% being singletons. Input material: PBMCs. Receptor source: a man aged 25 to 40 with multiple sclerosis. Each CDR3 is given with its conserved first and last residue. The D gene is left open where the match is weak. Clone size, where shown, is once, few, many, or a class for clones that have expanded.

D gene	J gene	V gene	clone size	CDR3 protein	CDR3 DNA
TRBD1	TRBJ1-2	TRBV27	-	CASSARTGLDYGYTF	TGTGCCAGCAGTGCCCGGACAGGCCTAGACTATGGCTACACCTTC
-	TRBJ2-2	TRBV6-5	-	CASSYGGTGELFF	TGTGCCAGCAGTTACGGGGGCACCGGGGAGCTGTTTTTT
-	TRBJ1-2	TRBV27	-	CASSAQGASFYGYTF	TGTGCCAGCAGTGCCCAAGGGGCCTCTTTCTATGGCTACACCTTC
TRBD1	TRBJ2-7	TRBV5-4	-	CASSDKTGAAYEQYF	TGTGCCAGCAGCGATAAGACAGGGGCCGCCTACGAGCAGTACTTC
-	TRBJ2-1	TRBV5-1	-	CASSLSPNEQFF	TGCGCCAGCAGCTTATCTCCCAATGAGCAGTTCTTC
-	TRBJ1-5	TRBV2	-	CASILSVGQPQHF	TGTGCCAGCATCCTAAGCGTGGGCCAGCCCCAGCATTTT
-	TRBJ1-3	TRBV11-2	-	CASSLESGNTIYF	TGTGCCAGCAGCTTAGAGTCTGGAAACACCATATATTTT
-	TRBJ1-2	TRBV6-6	-	CASSNGEGYTF	TGTGCCAGCAGCAACGGAGAGGGCTACACCTTC
TRBD1	TRBJ2-5	TRBV7-2	-	CASSSTTGVRETQYF	TGTGCCAGCAGCTCCACGACAGGGGTTCGAGAGACCCAGTACTTC
-	TRBJ1-1	TRBV6-6	-	CASSYSTGPSRTEAFF	TGTGCCAGCAGTTACTCAACAGGGCCTTCGAGGACTGAAGCTTTCTTT
-	TRBJ2-5	TRBV7-7	-	CASSPGPGETQYF	TGTGCTAGCAGTCCAGGGCCTGGGGAGACCCAGTACTTC
TRBD1	TRBJ2-7	TRBV7-9	once	CASSTQGQPSYEQYF	TGTGCCAGCAGCACCCAGGGACAGCCGTCCTACGAGCAGTACTTC
-	TRBJ2-2	TRBV27	-	CASSPPKSTGELFF	TGTGCCAGCAGTCCCCCCAAGTCCACCGGGGAGCTGTTTTTT
TRBD1	TRBJ1-1	TRBV7-2	-	CASSHLRDRGNTEAFF	TGTGCCAGCAGCCACCTCCGGGACAGGGGGAACACTGAAGCTTTCTTT
-	TRBJ2-5	TRBV10-3	-	CAIIRGDYREVETQYF	TGTGCCATCATAAGGGGAGACTACAGGGAGGTGGAGACCCAGTACTTC
-	TRBJ2-1	TRBV11-3	once	CASSRLVNEQFF	TGTGCCAGCAGCCGACTAGTAAATGAGCAGTTCTTC
-	TRBJ1-1	TRBV5-1	-	CASSLVSTLLGNTEAFF	TGCGCCAGCAGCTTGGTCTCCACTCTACTAGGGAACACTGAAGCTTTCTTT